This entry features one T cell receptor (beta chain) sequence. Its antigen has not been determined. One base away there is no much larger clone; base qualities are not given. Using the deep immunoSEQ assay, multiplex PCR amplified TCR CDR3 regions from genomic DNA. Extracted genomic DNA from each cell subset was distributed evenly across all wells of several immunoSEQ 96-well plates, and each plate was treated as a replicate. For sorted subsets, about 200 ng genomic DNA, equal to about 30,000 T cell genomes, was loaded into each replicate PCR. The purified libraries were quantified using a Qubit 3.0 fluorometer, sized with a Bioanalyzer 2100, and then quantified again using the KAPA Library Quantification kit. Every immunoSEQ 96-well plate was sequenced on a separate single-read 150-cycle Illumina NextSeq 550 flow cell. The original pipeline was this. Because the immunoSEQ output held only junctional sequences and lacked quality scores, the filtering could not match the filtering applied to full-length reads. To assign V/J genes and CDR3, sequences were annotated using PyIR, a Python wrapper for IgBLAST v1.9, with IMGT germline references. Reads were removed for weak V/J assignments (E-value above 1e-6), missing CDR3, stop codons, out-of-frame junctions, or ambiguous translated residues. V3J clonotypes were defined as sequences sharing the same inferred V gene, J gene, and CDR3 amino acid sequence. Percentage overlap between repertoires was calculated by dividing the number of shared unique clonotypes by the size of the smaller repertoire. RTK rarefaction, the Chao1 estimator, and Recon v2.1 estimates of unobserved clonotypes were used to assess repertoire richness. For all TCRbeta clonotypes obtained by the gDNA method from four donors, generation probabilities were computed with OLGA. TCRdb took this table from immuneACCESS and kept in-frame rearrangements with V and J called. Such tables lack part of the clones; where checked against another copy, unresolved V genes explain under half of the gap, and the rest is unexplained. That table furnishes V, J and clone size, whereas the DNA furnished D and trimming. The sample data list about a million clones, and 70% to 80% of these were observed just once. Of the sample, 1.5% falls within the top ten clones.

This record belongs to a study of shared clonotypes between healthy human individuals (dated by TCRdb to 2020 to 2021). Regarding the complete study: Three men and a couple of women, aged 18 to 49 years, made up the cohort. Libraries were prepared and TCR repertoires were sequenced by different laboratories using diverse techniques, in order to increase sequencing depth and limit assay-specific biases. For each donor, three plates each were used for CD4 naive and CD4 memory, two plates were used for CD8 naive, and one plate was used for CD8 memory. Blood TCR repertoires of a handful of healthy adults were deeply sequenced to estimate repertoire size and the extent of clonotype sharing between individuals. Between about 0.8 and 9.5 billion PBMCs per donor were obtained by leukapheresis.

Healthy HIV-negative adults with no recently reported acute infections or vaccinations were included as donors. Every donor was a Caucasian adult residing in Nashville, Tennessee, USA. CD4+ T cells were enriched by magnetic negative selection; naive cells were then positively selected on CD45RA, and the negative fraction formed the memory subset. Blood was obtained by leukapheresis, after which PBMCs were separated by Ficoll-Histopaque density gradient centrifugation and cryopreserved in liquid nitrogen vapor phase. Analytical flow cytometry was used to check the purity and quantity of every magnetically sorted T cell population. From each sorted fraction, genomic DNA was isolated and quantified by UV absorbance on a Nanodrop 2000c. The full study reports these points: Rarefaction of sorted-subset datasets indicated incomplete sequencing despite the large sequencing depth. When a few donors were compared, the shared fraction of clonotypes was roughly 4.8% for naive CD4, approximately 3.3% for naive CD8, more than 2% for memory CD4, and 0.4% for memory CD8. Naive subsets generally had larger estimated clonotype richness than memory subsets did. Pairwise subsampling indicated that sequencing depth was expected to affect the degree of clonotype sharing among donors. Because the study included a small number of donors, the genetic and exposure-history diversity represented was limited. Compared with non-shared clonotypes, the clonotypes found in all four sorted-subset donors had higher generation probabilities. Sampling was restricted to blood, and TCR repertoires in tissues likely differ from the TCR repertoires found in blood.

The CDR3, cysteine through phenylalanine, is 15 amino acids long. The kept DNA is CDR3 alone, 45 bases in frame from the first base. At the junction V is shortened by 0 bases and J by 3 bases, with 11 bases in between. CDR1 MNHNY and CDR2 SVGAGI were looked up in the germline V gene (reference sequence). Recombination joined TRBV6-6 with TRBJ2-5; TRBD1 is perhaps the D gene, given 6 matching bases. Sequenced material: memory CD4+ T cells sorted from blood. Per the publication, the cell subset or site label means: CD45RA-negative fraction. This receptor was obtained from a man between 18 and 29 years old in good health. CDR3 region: CASSYSGRGEETQYF. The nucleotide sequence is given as TGTGCCAGCAGTTACTCCGGCAGGGGTGAAGAGACCCAGTACTTC.